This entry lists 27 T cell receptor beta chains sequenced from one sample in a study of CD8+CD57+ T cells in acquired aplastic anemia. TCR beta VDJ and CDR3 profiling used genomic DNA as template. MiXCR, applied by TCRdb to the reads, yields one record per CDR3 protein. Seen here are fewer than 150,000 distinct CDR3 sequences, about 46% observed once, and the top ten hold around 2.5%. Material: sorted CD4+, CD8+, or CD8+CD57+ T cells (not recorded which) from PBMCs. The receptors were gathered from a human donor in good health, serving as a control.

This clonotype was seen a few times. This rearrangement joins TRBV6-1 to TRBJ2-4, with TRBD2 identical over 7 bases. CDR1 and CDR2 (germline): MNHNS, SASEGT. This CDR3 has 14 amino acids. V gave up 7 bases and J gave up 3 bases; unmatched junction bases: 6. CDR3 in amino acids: CASNPSGVKNIQYF. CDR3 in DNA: TGTGCCAGCAACCCCAGCGGGGTCAAAAACATTCAGTACTTC.

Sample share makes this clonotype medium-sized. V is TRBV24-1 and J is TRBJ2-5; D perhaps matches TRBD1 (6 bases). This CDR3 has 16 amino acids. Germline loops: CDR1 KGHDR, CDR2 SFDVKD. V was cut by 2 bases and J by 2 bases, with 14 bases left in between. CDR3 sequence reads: CATSDSSQGKQETQYF. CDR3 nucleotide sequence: TGTGCCACCAGTGATTCGTCGCAGGGGAAACAAGAGACCCAGTACTTC.

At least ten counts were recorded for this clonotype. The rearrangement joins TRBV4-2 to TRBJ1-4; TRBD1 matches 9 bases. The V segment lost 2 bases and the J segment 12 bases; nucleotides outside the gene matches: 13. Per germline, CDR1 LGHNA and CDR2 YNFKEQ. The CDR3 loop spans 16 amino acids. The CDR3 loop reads CASSQHRDRVGLQLFF. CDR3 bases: TGTGCCAGCAGCCAACACCGGGACAGGGTGGGCCTACAACTGTTTTTT.

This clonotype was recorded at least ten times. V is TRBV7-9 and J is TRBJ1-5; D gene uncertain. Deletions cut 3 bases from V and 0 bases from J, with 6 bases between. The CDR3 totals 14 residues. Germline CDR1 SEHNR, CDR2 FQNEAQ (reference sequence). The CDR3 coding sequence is TGTGCCAGCAGCTTTAGGGATAGCAATCAGCCCCAGCATTTT. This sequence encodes CASSFRDSNQPQHF.

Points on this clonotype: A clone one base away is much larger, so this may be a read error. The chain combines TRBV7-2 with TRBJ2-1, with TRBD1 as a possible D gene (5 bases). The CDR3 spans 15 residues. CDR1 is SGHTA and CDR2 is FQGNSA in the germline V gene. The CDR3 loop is CASSLKSTGFNVQFF. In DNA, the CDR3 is TGTGCCAGCAGCTTAAAGTCCACAGGCTTTAATGTGCAGTTCTTC.

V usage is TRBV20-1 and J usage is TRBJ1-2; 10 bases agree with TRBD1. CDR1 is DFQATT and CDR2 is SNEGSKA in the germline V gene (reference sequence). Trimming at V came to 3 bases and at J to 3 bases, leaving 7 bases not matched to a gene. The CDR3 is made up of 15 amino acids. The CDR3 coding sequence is TGCAGTGCTAGTAAACCGGGACAGGGGTACTATGGCTACACCTTC. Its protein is CSASKPGQGYYGYTF.

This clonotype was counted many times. CDR3 amino acids: CSARGGGEQFF. The CDR3 DNA sequence: TGCAGTGCTAGGGGCGGGGGTGAGCAGTTCTTC. V usage is TRBV20-1 and J usage is TRBJ2-1; TRBD2 agrees at 7 bases. CDR1 and CDR2 from the germline V gene are DFQATT and SNEGSKA (reference sequence). V dropped 3 bases and J dropped 9; count of bases not matched to a gene: 2. There are 11 residues in the CDR3.

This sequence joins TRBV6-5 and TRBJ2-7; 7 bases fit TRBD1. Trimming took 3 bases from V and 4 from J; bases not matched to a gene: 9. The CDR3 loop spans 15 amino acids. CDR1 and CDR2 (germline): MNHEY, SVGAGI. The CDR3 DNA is TGTGCCAGCAGTTATGGGACCGGGACAGCTTACGAGCAGTACTTC. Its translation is CASSYGTGTAYEQYF.

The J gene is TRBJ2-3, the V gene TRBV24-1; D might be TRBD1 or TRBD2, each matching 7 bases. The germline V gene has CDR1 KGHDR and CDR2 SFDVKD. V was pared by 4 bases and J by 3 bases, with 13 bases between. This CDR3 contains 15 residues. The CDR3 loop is CATSDRGGKTDTQYF. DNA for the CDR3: TGTGCCACCAGTGACAGGGGGGGGAAGACAGATACGCAGTATTTT.

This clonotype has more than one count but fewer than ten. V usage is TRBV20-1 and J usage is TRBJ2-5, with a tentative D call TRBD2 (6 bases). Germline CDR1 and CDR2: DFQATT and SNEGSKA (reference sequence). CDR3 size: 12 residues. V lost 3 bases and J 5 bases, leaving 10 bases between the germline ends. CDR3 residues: CSASSGRETQYF. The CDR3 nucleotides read TGCAGTGCTAGCTCGGGGAGGGAGACCCAGTACTTC.

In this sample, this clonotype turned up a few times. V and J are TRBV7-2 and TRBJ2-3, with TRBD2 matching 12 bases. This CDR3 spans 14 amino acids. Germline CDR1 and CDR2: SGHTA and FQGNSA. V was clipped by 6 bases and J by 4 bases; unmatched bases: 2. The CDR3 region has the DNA TGTGCCAGCAGTCCTAGCGGGGGGGCAGATACGCAGTATTTT. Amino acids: CASSPSGGADTQYF. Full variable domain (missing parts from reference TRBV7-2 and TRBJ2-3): GAGVSQSPSNKVTEKGKDVELRCDPISGHTALYWYRQSLGQGLEFLIYFQGNSAPDKSGLPSDRFSAERTGGSVSTLTIQRTQQEDSAVYLCASSPSGGADTQYFGPGTRLTVL.

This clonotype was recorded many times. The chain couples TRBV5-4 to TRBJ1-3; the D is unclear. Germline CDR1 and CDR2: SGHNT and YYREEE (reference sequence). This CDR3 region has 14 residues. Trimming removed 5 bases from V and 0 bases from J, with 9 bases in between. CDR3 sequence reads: CASSIGSSGNTIYF. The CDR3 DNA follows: TGTGCCAGCAGTATTGGTAGCTCTGGAAACACCATATATTTT.

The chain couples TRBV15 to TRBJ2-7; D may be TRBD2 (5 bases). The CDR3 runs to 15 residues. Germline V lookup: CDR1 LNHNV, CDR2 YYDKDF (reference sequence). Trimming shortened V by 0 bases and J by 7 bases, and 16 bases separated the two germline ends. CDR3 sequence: CATSRDTETEREQYF. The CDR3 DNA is TGTGCCACCAGCAGAGATACGGAAACGGAGCGGGAGCAGTACTTC. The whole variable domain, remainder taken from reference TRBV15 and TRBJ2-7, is DAMVIQNPRYQVTQFGKPVTLSCSQTLNHNVMYWYQQKSSQAPKLLFHYYDKDFNNEADTPDNFQSRRPNTSFCFLDIRSPGLGDTAMYLCATSRDTETEREQYFGPGTRLTVT.

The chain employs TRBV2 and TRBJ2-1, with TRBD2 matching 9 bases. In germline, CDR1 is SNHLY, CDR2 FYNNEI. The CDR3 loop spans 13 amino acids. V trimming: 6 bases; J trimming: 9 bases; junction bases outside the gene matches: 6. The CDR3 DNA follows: TGTGCCAGCAGCTCAACTAGCGGGTTTGAGCAGTTCTTC. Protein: CASSSTSGFEQFF.

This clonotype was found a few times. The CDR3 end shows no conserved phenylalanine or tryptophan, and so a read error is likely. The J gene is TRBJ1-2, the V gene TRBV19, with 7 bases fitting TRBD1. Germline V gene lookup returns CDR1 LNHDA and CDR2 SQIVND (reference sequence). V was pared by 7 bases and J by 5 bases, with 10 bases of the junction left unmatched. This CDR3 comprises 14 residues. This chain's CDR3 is CASIPTGSNYGYTL. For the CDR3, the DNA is TGTGCCAGTATCCCGACAGGGTCGAATTATGGCTACACCCTC.

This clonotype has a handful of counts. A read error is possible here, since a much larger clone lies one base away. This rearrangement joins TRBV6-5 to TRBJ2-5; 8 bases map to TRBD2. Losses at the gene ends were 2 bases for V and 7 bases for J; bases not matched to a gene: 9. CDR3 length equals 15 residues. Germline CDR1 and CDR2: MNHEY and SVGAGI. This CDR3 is CASSYTGGGQRTQYF. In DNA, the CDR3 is TGTGCCAGCAGTTACACCGGGGGGGGCCAAAGGACCCAGTACTTC.

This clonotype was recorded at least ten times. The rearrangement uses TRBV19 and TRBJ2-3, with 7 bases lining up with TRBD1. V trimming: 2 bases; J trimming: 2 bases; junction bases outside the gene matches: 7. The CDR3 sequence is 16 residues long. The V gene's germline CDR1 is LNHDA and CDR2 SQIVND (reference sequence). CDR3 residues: CASSISGTVVTDTQYF. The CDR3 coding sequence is TGTGCCAGTAGTATATCTGGGACAGTTGTCACAGATACGCAGTATTTT.

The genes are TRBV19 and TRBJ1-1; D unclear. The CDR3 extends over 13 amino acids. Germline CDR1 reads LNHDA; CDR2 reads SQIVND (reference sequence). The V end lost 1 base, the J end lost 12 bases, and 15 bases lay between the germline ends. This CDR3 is CASSIVGTGETFF. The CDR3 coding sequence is TGTGCCAGTAGTATAGTTGGCACCGGGGAGACTTTCTTT. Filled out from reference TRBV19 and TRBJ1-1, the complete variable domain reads DGGITQSPKYLFRKEGQNVTLSCEQNLNHDAMYWYRQDPGQGLRLIYYSQIVNDFQKGDIAEGYSVSREKKESFPLTVTSAQKNPTAFYLCASSIVGTGETFFGQGTRLTVV.

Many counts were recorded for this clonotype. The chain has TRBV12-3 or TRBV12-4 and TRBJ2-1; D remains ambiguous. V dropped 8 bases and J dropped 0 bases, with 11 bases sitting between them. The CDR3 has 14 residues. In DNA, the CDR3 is TGTGCCAGCGGCCTCACAAGCTCCTACAATGAGCAGTTCTTC. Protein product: CASGLTSSYNEQFF.

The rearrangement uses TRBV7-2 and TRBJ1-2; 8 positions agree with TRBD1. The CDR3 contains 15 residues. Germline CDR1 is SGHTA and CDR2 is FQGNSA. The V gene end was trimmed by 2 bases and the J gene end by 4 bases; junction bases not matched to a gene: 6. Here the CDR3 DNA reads TGTGCCAGCAGCTTACTGACAGGGGACATCTATGGCTACACCTTC. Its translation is CASSLLTGDIYGYTF.

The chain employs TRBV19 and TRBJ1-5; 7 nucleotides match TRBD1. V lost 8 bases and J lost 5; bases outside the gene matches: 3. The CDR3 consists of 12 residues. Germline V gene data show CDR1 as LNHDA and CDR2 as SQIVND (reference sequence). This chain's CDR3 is CASRDRYQPQHF. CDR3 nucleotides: TGTGCCAGTCGGGACAGATATCAGCCCCAGCATTTT.

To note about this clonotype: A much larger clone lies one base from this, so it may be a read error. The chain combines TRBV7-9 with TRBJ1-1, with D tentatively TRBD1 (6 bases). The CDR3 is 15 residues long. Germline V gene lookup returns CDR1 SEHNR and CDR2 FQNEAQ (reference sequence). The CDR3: CASSLVGGSNTGAFF. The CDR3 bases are TGTGCCAGCAGCTTAGTAGGGGGGTCCAACACTGGAGCTTTCTTT.

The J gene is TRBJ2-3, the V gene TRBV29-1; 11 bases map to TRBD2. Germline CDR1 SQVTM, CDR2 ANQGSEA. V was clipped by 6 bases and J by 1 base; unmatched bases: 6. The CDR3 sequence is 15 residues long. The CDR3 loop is CSVLQLAGGTDTQYF. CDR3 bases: TGCAGCGTCCTACAACTAGCGGGGGGCACAGATACGCAGTATTTT.

CDR3 DNA sequence: TGTGCCAGCAGTTCCACTCAGACACTCTCCTACGAGCAGTACTTC. As protein: CASSSTQTLSYEQYF. The chain combines TRBV25-1 with TRBJ2-7; no firm D call. This CDR3 spans 15 amino acids. Germline loops: CDR1 MGHDK, CDR2 SYGVNS. The germline V and J ends were trimmed by 5 bases and 0 bases, with 14 bases remaining between them.

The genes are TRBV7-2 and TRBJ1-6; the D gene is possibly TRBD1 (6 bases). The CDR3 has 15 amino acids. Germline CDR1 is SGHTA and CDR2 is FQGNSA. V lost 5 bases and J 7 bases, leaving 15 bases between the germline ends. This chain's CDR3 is CASSLSSGDNSPLHF. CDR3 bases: TGTGCCAGCAGCCTGAGTTCAGGGGACAATTCACCCCTCCACTTT.

Written as DNA, the CDR3 is TGTGCCATCAGTGAAGGGTCCGGGAGTTCGCCCCTCCACTTT. It codes for CAISEGSGSSPLHF. This chain links TRBV10-3 with TRBJ1-6; D gene uncertain. Per the germline V gene, CDR1 is ENHRY and CDR2 is SYGVKD. The CDR3 totals 14 residues. Between the trimmed V and J ends, which lost 3 bases and 13 bases, there was a span of 16 bases.

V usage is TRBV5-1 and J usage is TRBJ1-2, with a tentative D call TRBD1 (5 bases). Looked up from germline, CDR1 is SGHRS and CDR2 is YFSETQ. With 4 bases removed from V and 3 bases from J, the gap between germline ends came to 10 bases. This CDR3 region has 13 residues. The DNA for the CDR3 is TGCGCCAGCAGCGTTGACAGTTACTATGGCTACACCTTC. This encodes CASSVDSYYGYTF.